Reported below is one T cell receptor (beta chain). The sample comes from a study of blood T cell repertoires in COVID-19. On the study more broadly: Sample material is recorded as cDNA or gDNA derived from T cells, B-cell-depleted T cells, or PBMCs.

Sequenced by immunoSEQ multiplex PCR; TCRdb stores in-frame clones only, minus some. The sample yields roughly 700,000 clones, 75% to 90% seen once. The material sequenced was peripheral blood. The origin of this receptor is a woman between 18 and 29 years old with acute or convalescent COVID-19.

CDR3 coding DNA: TGTGCCAGCAGTCGACTAGCGGGGGCCCTCACAGATACGCAGTATTTT. Protein product: CASSRLAGALTDTQYF. This chain connects TRBV27 to TRBJ2-3; 12 nucleotides match TRBD2. This CDR3 spans 16 amino acids. The V gene's germline CDR1 is MNHEY and CDR2 SMNVEV (reference sequence). The trim removed 5 bases at V and 2 bases at J, leaving 5 bases unmatched.